These T cell receptor beta chains were read from a single sample in a study of neurological immune-mediated disorders. In TCRdb, the 5' RACE reads were re-called with MiXCR into one record per CDR3 protein. The table includes approximately 82,000 distinct CDR3 sequences, 13% to 15% detected once. Sequences were obtained from PBMCs. These receptors were collected from a woman in her forties or fifties in good health. CDR3s include the opening cysteine and the closing phenylalanine or tryptophan. The D gene is left open where the match is weak. Clone sizes are given selectively: once, few, many, or a class where the clone is expanded.

D	V	J	size	DNA	CDR3
.	TRBV9	TRBJ2-7	many	TGTGCCAGCAGCGTAGATCCAGGCCCAATTATAGCGTCCTACGAGCAGTACTTC	CASSVDPGPIIASYEQYF
.	TRBV29-1	TRBJ1-2	many	TGCAGCGTTGGGGACGGTTCTAACTATGGCTACACCTTC	CSVGDGSNYGYTF
TRBD2	TRBV20-1	TRBJ2-7	.	TGCAGTGCTAGATCCACTAGCGGGGGCCTTATCTTCTACGAGCAGTACTTC	CSARSTSGGLIFYEQYF
.	TRBV5-1	TRBJ1-5	many	TGCGCCAGCAGCCCATCCGGGACCGAAGAGCCCCAGCATTTT	CASSPSGTEEPQHF
TRBD2	TRBV12-3/TRBV12-4	TRBJ2-1	few	TGTGCCAGCAGTTTATCTCTAGGCGCGGGGGGCGAGGACAATGAGCAGTTCTTC	CASSLSLGAGGEDNEQFF
.	TRBV20-1	TRBJ2-3	few	TGCAGTCTCAAGGGGGGATTAGCGCATAGCACAGATACGCAGTATTTT	CSLKGGLAHSTDTQYF
TRBD1	TRBV11-2	TRBJ1-6	many	TGTGCCAGCAGCACCAGGACAGGGAATAATTCACCCCTCCACTTT	CASSTRTGNNSPLHF
.	TRBV28	TRBJ2-1	many	TGTGCCGGCGGACGGACCTACAATGAGCAGTTCTTC	CAGGRTYNEQFF
.	TRBV7-2	TRBJ1-1	many	TGTGCCAGCAGCTTAGTTTCGCGGGAAACGGGCACTGAAGCTTTCTTT	CASSLVSRETGTEAFF
TRBD2	TRBV9	TRBJ2-1	many	TGTGCCAGCGGCAAGGCGGGAGGGAATGAGCAGTTCTTC	CASGKAGGNEQFF
TRBD1	TRBV5-1	TRBJ2-7	many	TGCGCCAGCAGCTTACAGGGGTCTTCCTACGAGCAGTACTTC	CASSLQGSSYEQYF